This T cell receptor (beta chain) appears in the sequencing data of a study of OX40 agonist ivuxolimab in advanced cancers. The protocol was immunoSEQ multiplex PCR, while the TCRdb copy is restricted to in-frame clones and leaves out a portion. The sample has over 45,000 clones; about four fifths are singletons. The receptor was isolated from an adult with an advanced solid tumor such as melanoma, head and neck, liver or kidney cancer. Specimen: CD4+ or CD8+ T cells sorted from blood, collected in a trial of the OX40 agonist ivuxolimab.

CDR3 sequence reads: CASSLGWRDTQYF. In nucleotides, the CDR3 is TGTGCCAGCAGCTTGGGGTGGCGAGATACGCAGTATTTT. The V gene is TRBV5-8, the J gene TRBJ2-3, with unresolved D. The germline CDR1 and CDR2 sequences are SGHTS and YDEGEE. This CDR3 spans 13 amino acids. V was clipped by 0 bases and J by 5 bases, with 7 bases between them.